The clone carrying this T cell receptor (beta chain) was detected only a few times. Its antigen is unknown. Treatment of the sample: approximately 11-day PBMC culture with coronavirus spike peptide pools or control peptides (ViraFEST assay). CD4+ T-cell collection from the unexposed donor predated the COVID-19 pandemic (2011-2018). These data come from a study of vaccination and CD4 T cells after COVID-19. Study details: Investigators drew the post-COVID samples a median approximately 92 days after diagnosis, with a range of 35 to 161. Some control cultures received a CEFX pool, which served as the positive control. Others received an HIV-1 Nef pool or no peptide.

Study observations and caveats: Spike mono-reactivity held for 304 of 307 vaccine-specific clones in convalescent patients.

Trimming took 3 bases from V and 6 from J, leaving 20 bases between them. Germline V gives CDR1 DFQATT, CDR2 SNEGSKA (reference sequence). The CDR3 loop spans 15 amino acids. Sequenced with the Oncomine TCR Beta short-read assay was DNA taken from cultured CD4+ T cells. Using the QIAamp micro DNA kit, genomic DNA was extracted from the CD4+ T cells that had been cultured. TCRdb fed the PCR reads into MiXCR, producing one record per CDR3 protein. The sample has 9,100 or so distinct CDR3 sequences, over 45% seen once. Sequencing was done on a sample of CD4+ T cells from blood, cultured in vitro. This receptor was identified in a human donor in good health. The gene calls are TRBV20-1 and TRBJ1-1; D is uncertain. This CDR3 reads CSASKADIPSAEAFF. The DNA of the CDR3 is TGCAGTGCTAGTAAAGCAGATATCCCCAGCGCTGAAGCTTTCTTT.